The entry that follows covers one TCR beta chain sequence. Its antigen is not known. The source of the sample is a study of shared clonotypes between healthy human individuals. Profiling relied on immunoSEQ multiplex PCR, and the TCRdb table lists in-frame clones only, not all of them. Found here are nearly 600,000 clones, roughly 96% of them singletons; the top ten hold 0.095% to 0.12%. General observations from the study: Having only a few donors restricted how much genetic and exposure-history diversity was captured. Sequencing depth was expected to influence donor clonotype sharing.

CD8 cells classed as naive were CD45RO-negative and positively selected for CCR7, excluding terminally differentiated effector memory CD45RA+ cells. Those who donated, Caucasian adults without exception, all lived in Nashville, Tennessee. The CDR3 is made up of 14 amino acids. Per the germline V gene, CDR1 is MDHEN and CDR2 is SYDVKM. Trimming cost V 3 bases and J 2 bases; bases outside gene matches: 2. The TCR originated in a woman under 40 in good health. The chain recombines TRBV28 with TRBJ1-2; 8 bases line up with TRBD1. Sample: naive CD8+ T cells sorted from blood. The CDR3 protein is CASSFPGGNYGYTF. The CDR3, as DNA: TGTGCCAGCAGTTTCCCAGGGGGCAACTATGGCTACACCTTC.